These 28 T cell receptor beta chains share one sample of origin, sequenced in a study of T cell changes during pregnancy in multiple sclerosis. Assay used: immunoSEQ multiplex PCR; TCRdb lists only in-frame clones, some missing. The data hold 20,000 to 30,000 clones, with around 90% observed a single time. This material consisted of CD8+ T cells from peripheral blood mononuclear cells, taken in the third trimester of pregnancy. These receptors all stem from a female donor in good health, enrolled as a control in a pregnancy study.

J is TRBJ2-2 and V is TRBV2; 7 positions agree with TRBD1. The CDR3 spans 15 residues. Germline lookup yields CDR1 SNHLY and CDR2 FYNNEI. V shed 3 bases, J shed 6 bases, and the junction held 7 bases outside the gene matches. The CDR3 is CASSEAGGIPGELFF. In DNA form, the CDR3 reads TGTGCCAGCAGTGAGGCAGGGGGAATCCCCGGGGAGCTGTTTTTT.

The chain carries TRBV2 and TRBJ1-2; D unclear. V lost 1 base and J lost 4, with 10 bases in between. This CDR3 has 14 amino acids. Per the germline V gene, CDR1 is SNHLY and CDR2 is FYNNEI. CDR3 loop: CASSEVAGVYGYTF. The CDR3 coding sequence is TGTGCCAGCAGTGAAGTAGCCGGGGTCTATGGCTACACCTTC. Full variable domain (remainder filled in from reference TRBV2 and TRBJ1-2): EPEVTQTPSHQVTQMGQEVILRCVPISNHLYFYWYRQILGQKVEFLVSFYNNEISEKSEIFDDQFSVERPDGSNFTLKIRSTKLEDSAMYFCASSEVAGVYGYTFGSGTRLTVV.

This chain links TRBV28 with TRBJ1-1, with 8 bases identical to TRBD1. Looked up from germline, CDR1 is MDHEN and CDR2 is SYDVKM. The J segment lost 0 bases and the V segment lost 7 bases, leaving 1 base of the junction unmatched. CDR3 length: 13 residues. In DNA, the CDR3 is TGTGCCAGCAAACAGGGGGTGAACACTGAAGCTTTCTTT. Residues: CASKQGVNTEAFF. Looking up the rest from reference TRBV28 and TRBJ1-1 gives the full variable domain: DVKVTQSSRYLVKRTGEKVFLECVQDMDHENMFWYRQDPGLGLRLIYFSYDVKMKEKGDIPEGYSVSREKKERFSLILESASTNQTSMYLCASKQGVNTEAFFGQGTRLTVV.

The chain uses TRBV16 and TRBJ2-1; TRBD1 matches at 7 bases. There are 15 residues in the CDR3. V shed 1 base, J shed 3 bases, and the junction held 3 bases outside the gene matches. Germline V gene lookup returns CDR1 KGHSY and CDR2 FQNENV. The CDR3 loop is CASSQYGTVYNEQFF. The CDR3 DNA reads TGTGCCAGCAGCCAATATGGGACAGTCTACAATGAGCAGTTCTTC.

In the case of this clone: Relative to the germline gene, one junction end is altered; a read error may explain this. This chain links TRBV7-7 with TRBJ2-5; possible D gene TRBD2, 6 bases. CDR3 length: 14 residues. Germline V gene sequence: CDR1 SSHAT, CDR2 FNYEAQ (reference sequence). The CDR3 is CASSPAAGRKTQYF. The CDR3 DNA reads as TGTGCTAGCAGCCCCGCGGCGGGGCGGAAGACCCAGTACTTC. The whole variable domain, remainder taken from reference TRBV7-7 and TRBJ2-5, is GAGVSQSPRYKVTKRGQDVTLRCDPISSHATLYWYQQALGQGPEFLTYFNYEAQPDKSGLPSDRFSAERPEGSISTLTIQRTEQRDSAMYRCASSPAAGRKTQYFGPGTRLLVL.

V and J are TRBV4-1 and TRBJ1-2, with D possibly matching TRBD1 (6 bases). Trimming stripped 2 bases from V and 3 bases from J, with 10 bases between. Germline CDR1 MGHRA, CDR2 YSYEKL. The CDR3 has 14 residues. The CDR3 nucleotides are TGCGCCAGCAGCCAATGGGGGGGCGACTATGGCTACACCTTC. Encoded protein: CASSQWGGDYGYTF.

For the CDR3, the DNA is TGTGCCAGTAGTCCGGGACAGGGGGCGGATGAGCAGTTCTTC. This codes for CASSPGQGADEQFF. The chain employs TRBV19 and TRBJ2-1; TRBD1 matches at 12 bases. Germline trimming cut 5 bases from V and 8 bases from J; bases unmatched to any gene: 4. The CDR3 length is 14 residues. Germline V gives CDR1 LNHDA, CDR2 SQIVND (reference sequence).

The rearrangement uses TRBV27 and TRBJ1-4; a possible D gene is TRBD1 (5 bases). V was pared by 6 bases and J by 8 bases, with 16 bases between. The CDR3 length is 14 residues. Germline loops: CDR1 MNHEY, CDR2 SMNVEV (reference sequence). DNA for the CDR3: TGTGCCAGCAGGTCGACCAGGGTTGGGGAAAAACTGTTTTTT. Amino acids: CASRSTRVGEKLFF.

The J gene is TRBJ2-7, the V gene TRBV9; the match to TRBD2 covers 9 bases. The CDR3 sequence is 17 residues long. The V and J ends lost 0 bases and 0 bases, in that order; junction bases with no gene match: 7. Germline loops: CDR1 SGDLS, CDR2 YYNGEE. The CDR3 sequence: CASSVAGLAGSSYEQYF. The CDR3 DNA reads as TGTGCCAGCAGCGTAGCGGGGCTAGCGGGAAGCTCCTACGAGCAGTACTTC.

This chain uses TRBV13 with TRBJ2-5; 12 bases are a match to TRBD2. V was clipped by 5 bases and J by 5 bases; unmatched bases: 3. Germline-derived CDR1 and CDR2 are PRHDT and FYEKMQ (reference sequence). The CDR3 is made up of 14 amino acids. The CDR3 region has the DNA TGTGCCAGCAGCCAGACTAGCGGGAGCGAGACCCAGTACTTC. Its translation: CASSQTSGSETQYF.

This chain connects TRBV9 to TRBJ1-2, with D perhaps matching TRBD1 (6 bases). The ends were cut back, 4 bases at V and 4 bases at J, with 17 bases in the middle. Germline CDR1 SGDLS, CDR2 YYNGEE. The CDR3 covers 15 residues. DNA of the CDR3: TGTGCCAGCAGCCCAGAGGGGGGGGCTTTCTATGGCTACACCTTC. It translates to CASSPEGGAFYGYTF.

The chain joins TRBV15 to TRBJ2-1, with TRBD1 matching 9 bases. CDR3 length: 14 residues. The germline CDR1 and CDR2 sequences are LNHNV and YYDKDF (reference sequence). The V gene end was trimmed by 1 base and the J gene end by 8 bases; junction bases not matched to a gene: 3. The CDR3: CATSRGQGDYEQFF. The CDR3 DNA reads TGTGCCACCAGCAGAGGACAGGGGGACTATGAGCAGTTCTTC.

The gene calls are TRBV5-4 and TRBJ1-2; D is unresolved. Germline values: CDR1 SGHNT, CDR2 YYREEE (reference sequence). CDR3 size: 12 residues. V was trimmed by 5 bases and J by 8 bases, leaving 13 bases between them. The DNA of the CDR3 is TGTGCCAGCAGGGCCGAGGCTGGCGGCTACACCTTC. This codes for CASRAEAGGYTF.

The chain recombines TRBV6-4 with TRBJ2-3; 10 positions match TRBD2. This CDR3 region has 16 residues. V was pared by 1 base and J by 3 bases, with 4 bases of the junction left unmatched. Looked up from germline, CDR1 is MRHNA and CDR2 is SNTAGT. CDR3 in amino acids: CASSDYTSGETDTQYF. CDR3 in DNA: TGTGCCAGCAGTGACTATACTAGCGGGGAAACAGATACGCAGTATTTT.

The rearrangement links TRBV2 to TRBJ2-1; D not resolved. CDR3 length: 12 residues. Between the trimmed V and J ends, which lost 5 bases and 12 bases, there was a span of 14 bases. From germline, CDR1 is SNHLY and CDR2 FYNNEI. The DNA of the CDR3 is TGTGCCAGCAGTTTGGGTAGCCCTGGGCAGTTCTTC. It specifies CASSLGSPGQFF.

This sequence joins TRBV6-4 and TRBJ2-1, with 9 bases fitting TRBD2. J was trimmed by 2 bases and V by 4 bases; bases with no gene match: 3. The CDR3 runs 15 residues. Germline values: CDR1 MRHNA, CDR2 SNTAGT. The CDR3 nucleotides are TGTGCCAGCAGTGGGGCGGGAGGGACCTACAATGAGCAGTTCTTC. This sequence encodes CASSGAGGTYNEQFF.

The rearrangement links TRBV7-9 to TRBJ1-1; D might be TRBD1 (5 bases). Trimming took 6 bases from V and 5 from J, leaving 16 bases between them. CDR3 size: 14 residues. CDR1 is SEHNR and CDR2 is FQNEAQ in the germline V gene (reference sequence). The CDR3 region is CASRGGGANTEAFF. Here the CDR3 DNA reads TGTGCCAGCAGAGGTGGTGGGGCTAATACTGAAGCTTTCTTT.

The CDR3 DNA is TGTGCCAGCAGTATAACCGGCGAGGTAAACGAGCAGTACTTC. Its translation is CASSITGEVNEQYF. The rearrangement uses TRBV6-6 and TRBJ2-7; no reliable D call. Germline CDR1 reads MNHNY; CDR2 reads SVGAGI (reference sequence). This CDR3 is built from 14 residues. V lost 5 bases to trimming and J lost 5 bases, with 16 bases between them.

The chain links TRBV9 to TRBJ2-2; D ambiguous. The CDR3 is 15 amino acids. Germline V gene sequence: CDR1 SGDLS, CDR2 YYNGEE. V lost 0 bases, J lost 7 bases, and 13 bases lay in between. The CDR3 is CASSVVAAGGGELFF. The CDR3 bases are TGTGCCAGCAGCGTAGTGGCGGCCGGCGGCGGGGAGCTGTTTTTT.

V and J are TRBV2 and TRBJ2-2; 10 bases agree with TRBD1. The germline gives CDR1 SNHLY, CDR2 FYNNEI. J gave up 6 bases and V 7 bases, and 14 bases lay outside the gene matches. The CDR3 has 17 amino acids. The CDR3 DNA reads TGTGCCAGCATTGACAGGGGGCATTTAGGGTTCGCCGGGGAGCTGTTTTTT. Translation gives CASIDRGHLGFAGELFF.

CDR3 sequence: CASSPTGGGTDTQYF. The CDR3, as DNA: TGTGCCAGCAGTCCGACAGGGGGAGGGACAGATACGCAGTATTTT. This chain joins TRBV2 and TRBJ2-3; 9 positions match TRBD1. Germline V gene lookup returns CDR1 SNHLY and CDR2 FYNNEI. Trimming cost V 5 bases and J 3 bases; bases outside gene matches: 6. The CDR3 contains 15 residues.

The chain combines TRBV9 with TRBJ2-3, with 10 bases identical to TRBD2. CDR1 is SGDLS and CDR2 is YYNGEE in the germline V gene. Trimming took 5 bases from V and 2 from J; bases not matched to a gene: 5. This CDR3 is 15 amino acids long. CDR3: CASSRTSGDTDTQYF. DNA for the CDR3: TGTGCCAGCAGTCGGACTAGCGGAGACACAGATACGCAGTATTTT.

The chain carries TRBV15 and TRBJ2-7; D unresolved. V lost 0 bases, J lost 3 bases, and 15 bases lay in between. From germline, CDR1 is LNHNV and CDR2 YYDKDF (reference sequence). The CDR3 runs 16 residues. CDR3 residues: CATSRDLLPQSYEQYF. CDR3 nucleotide sequence: TGTGCCACCAGCAGAGATCTACTACCCCAAAGCTACGAGCAGTACTTC.

The J gene is TRBJ1-5, the V gene TRBV2, with D possibly TRBD1 on 6 matching bases. V was pared by 0 bases and J by 9 bases, with 12 bases between. The germline V gene has CDR1 SNHLY and CDR2 FYNNEI. The CDR3 is 14 amino acids. The CDR3: CASSEAQGVRPQHF. The CDR3 DNA reads TGTGCCAGCAGTGAAGCACAGGGTGTACGGCCCCAGCATTTT.

This chain joins TRBV7-8 and TRBJ1-1; unclear D gene. The CDR3 runs to 15 residues. V lost 1 base and J 0 bases, leaving 9 bases between the germline ends. In germline, CDR1 is SGHVS, CDR2 FQNEAQ. CDR3 protein: CASSLEWQLNTEAFF. CDR3 coding DNA: TGTGCCAGCAGCTTAGAGTGGCAGTTGAACACTGAAGCTTTCTTT.

The CDR3 region has the DNA TGTGCCAGCAGCCCTAGCGGCGGGGGCTTTTCTGGAAACACCATATATTTT. Protein product: CASSPSGGGFSGNTIYF. The chain carries TRBV7-3 and TRBJ1-3, with D tentatively TRBD1 (6 bases). Germline values: CDR1 SGHTA, CDR2 FQGTGA. Between the trimmed V and J ends, which lost 5 bases and 1 base, there was a span of 18 bases. The CDR3 runs to 17 residues.

This clone was counted a single time. The V call is TRBV28, the J call TRBJ2-7, with TRBD1 matching 7 bases. Germline V gene data show CDR1 as MDHEN and CDR2 as SYDVKM. The CDR3 loop spans 14 amino acids. V lost 7 bases, J lost 4 bases, and 10 bases stayed unmatched. CDR3 nucleotide sequence: TGTGCCAGCACATTAGGGGGCAGGGGTTACGAGCAGTACTTC. Translating it yields CASTLGGRGYEQYF. Filled out from reference TRBV28 and TRBJ2-7, the complete variable domain reads DVKVTQSSRYLVKRTGEKVFLECVQDMDHENMFWYRQDPGLGLRLIYFSYDVKMKEKGDIPEGYSVSREKKERFSLILESASTNQTSMYLCASTLGGRGYEQYFGPGTRLTVT.

This sequence joins TRBV5-6 and TRBJ2-5, with a tentative D call TRBD2 (6 bases). This CDR3 contains 14 residues. Trimming took 2 bases from V and 5 from J, leaving 13 bases between them. Germline V gene sequence: CDR1 SGHDT, CDR2 YYEEEE. This chain's CDR3 is CASSFLTGRETQYF. The CDR3 DNA is TGTGCCAGCAGCTTCTTAACGGGGAGGGAGACCCAGTACTTC.